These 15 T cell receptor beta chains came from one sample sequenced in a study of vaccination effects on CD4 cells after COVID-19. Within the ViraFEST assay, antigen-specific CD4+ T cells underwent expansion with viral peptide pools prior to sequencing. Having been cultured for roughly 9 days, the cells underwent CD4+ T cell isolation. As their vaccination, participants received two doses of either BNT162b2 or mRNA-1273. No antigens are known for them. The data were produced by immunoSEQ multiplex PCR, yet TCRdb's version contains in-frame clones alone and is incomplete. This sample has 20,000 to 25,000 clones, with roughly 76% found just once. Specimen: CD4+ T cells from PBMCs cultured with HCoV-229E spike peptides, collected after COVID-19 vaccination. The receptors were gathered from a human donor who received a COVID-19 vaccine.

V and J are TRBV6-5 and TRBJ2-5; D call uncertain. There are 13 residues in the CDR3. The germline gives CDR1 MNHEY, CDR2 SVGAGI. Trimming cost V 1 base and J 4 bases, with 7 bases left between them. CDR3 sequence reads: CASSYLEGETQYF. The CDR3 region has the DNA TGTGCCAGCAGTTACTTAGAAGGAGAGACCCAGTACTTC.

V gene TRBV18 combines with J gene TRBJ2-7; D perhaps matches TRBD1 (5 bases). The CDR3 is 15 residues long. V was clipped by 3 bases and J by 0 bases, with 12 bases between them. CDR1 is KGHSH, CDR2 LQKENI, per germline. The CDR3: CASSPQTENSYEQYF. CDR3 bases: TGTGCCAGCTCACCGCAGACAGAAAACTCCTACGAGCAGTACTTC. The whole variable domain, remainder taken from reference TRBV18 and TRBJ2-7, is NAGVMQNPRHLVRRRGQEARLRCSPMKGHSHVYWYRQLPEEGLKFMVYLQKENIIDESGMPKERFSAEFPKEGPSILRIQQVVRGDSAAYFCASSPQTENSYEQYFGPGTRLTVT.

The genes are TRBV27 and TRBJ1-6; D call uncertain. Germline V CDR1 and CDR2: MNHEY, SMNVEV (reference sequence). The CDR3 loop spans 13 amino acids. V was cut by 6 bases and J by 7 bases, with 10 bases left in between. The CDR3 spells CASRAFKNSPLHF. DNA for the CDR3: TGTGCCAGCAGGGCCTTCAAAAATTCACCCCTCCACTTT.

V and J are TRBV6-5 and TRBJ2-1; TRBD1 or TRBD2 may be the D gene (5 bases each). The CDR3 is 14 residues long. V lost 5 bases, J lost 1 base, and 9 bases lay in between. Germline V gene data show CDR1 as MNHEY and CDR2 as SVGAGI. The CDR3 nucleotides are TGTGCCAGCAGTCGGGACGGATCCTACAATGAGCAGTTCTTC. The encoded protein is CASSRDGSYNEQFF.

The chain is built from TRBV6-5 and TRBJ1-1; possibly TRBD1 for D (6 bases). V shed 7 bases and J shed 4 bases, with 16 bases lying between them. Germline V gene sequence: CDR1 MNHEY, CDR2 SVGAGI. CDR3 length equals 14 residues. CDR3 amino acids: CASTQGPPGTEAFF. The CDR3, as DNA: TGTGCCAGCACCCAGGGGCCGCCGGGCACTGAAGCTTTCTTT.

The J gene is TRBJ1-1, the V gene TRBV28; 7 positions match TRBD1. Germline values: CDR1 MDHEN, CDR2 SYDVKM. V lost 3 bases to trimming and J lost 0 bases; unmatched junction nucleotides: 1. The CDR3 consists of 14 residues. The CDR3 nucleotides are TGTGCCAGCAGTTTGGGACAGCTGAACACTGAAGCTTTCTTT. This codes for CASSLGQLNTEAFF.

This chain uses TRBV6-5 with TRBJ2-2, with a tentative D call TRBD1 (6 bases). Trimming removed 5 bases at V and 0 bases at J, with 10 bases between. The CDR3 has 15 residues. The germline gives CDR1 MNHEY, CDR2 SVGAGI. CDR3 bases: TGTGCCAGCAGTACCGGACAGACGAACACCGGGGAGCTGTTTTTT. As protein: CASSTGQTNTGELFF.

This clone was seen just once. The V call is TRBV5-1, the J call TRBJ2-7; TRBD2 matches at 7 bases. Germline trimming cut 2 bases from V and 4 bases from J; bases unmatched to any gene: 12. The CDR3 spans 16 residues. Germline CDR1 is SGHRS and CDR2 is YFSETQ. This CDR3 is CASSFSGGSLGYEQYF. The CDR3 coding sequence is TGCGCCAGCAGCTTTTCCGGCGGGAGTCTCGGGTACGAGCAGTACTTC.

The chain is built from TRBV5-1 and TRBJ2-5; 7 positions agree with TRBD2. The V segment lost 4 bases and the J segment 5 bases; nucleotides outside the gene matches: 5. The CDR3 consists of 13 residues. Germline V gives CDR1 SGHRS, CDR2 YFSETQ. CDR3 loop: CASSGGVGETQYF. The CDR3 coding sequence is TGCGCCAGCAGCGGGGGGGTCGGGGAGACCCAGTACTTC.

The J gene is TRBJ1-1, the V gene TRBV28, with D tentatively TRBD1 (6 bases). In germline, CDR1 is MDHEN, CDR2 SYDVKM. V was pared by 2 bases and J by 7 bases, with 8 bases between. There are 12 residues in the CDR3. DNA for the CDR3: TGTGCCAGCAGTTTAGGGGGCCTTGAAGCTTTCTTT. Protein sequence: CASSLGGLEAFF. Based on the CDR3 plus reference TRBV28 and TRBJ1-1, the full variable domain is DVKVTQSSRYLVKRTGEKVFLECVQDMDHENMFWYRQDPGLGLRLIYFSYDVKMKEKGDIPEGYSVSREKKERFSLILESASTNQTSMYLCASSLGGLEAFFGQGTRLTVV.

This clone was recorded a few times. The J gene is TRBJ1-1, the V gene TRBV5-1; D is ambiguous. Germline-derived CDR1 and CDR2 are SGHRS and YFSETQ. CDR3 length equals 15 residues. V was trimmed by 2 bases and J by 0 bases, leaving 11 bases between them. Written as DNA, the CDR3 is TGCGCCAGCAGCTTTTCGGGAACAATGAACACTGAAGCTTTCTTT. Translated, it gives CASSFSGTMNTEAFF.

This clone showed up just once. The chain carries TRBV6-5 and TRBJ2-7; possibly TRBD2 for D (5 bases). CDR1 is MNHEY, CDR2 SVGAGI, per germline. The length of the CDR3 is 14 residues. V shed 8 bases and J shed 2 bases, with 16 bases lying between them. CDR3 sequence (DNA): TGTGCCAGCTTCGCGCTAGCCGACCCCTACGAGCAGTACTTC. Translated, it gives CASFALADPYEQYF.

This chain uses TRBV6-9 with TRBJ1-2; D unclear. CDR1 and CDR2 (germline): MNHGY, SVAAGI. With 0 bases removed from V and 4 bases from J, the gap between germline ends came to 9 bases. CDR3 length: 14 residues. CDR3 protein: CASSYSMRLYGYTF. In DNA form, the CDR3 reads TGTGCCAGCAGTTATTCTATGAGGCTCTATGGCTACACCTTC.

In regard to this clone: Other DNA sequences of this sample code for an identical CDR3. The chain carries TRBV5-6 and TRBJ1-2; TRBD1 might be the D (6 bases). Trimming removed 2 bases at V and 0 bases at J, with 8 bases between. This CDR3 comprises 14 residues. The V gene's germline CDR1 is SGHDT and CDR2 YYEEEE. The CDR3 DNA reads TGTGCCAGCAGCTTACAGGGTACTAACTATGGCTACACCTTC. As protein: CASSLQGTNYGYTF.

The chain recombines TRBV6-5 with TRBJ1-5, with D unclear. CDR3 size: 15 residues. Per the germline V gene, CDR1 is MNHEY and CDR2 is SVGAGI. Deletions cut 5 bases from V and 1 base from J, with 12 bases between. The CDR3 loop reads CASSHTARSNQPQHF. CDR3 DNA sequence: TGTGCCAGCAGTCACACAGCCAGAAGCAATCAGCCCCAGCATTTT.